The 6 T cell receptor beta chains listed next were all sequenced from one sample in a study of shared clonotypes between healthy human individuals. Repertoires were generated with immunoSEQ multiplex PCR, while TCRdb's copy carries only in-frame clones and drops some. The data hold 1.6 million or so clones, with 97% to 99% observed a single time. The sequenced sample consisted of naive CD4+ T cells sorted from blood. The subset was: CD45RA+ positively selected. The origin of the receptors is a man aged 25 to 45 in good health.

The V gene is TRBV20-1, the J gene TRBJ1-1; 7 bases agree with TRBD1. CDR3 size: 11 residues. CDR1 is DFQATT, CDR2 SNEGSKA, per germline (reference sequence). The CDR3 loop reads CYRGGNTEAFF. The CDR3 DNA follows: TGCTACAGGGGAGGCAACACTGAAGCTTTCTTT.

The genes are TRBV28 and TRBJ2-7; 8 bases fit TRBD2. The CDR3 consists of 18 residues. Germline assignment: CDR1 MDHEN and CDR2 SYDVKM. V was pared by 4 bases and J by 7 bases, with 21 bases of the junction left unmatched. Here the CDR3 DNA reads TGTGCCAGCAGTTCCCCCCGGGGGGGAGTTTTTGGGACGGGTGAGCAGTACTTC. Translation gives CASSSPRGGVFGTGEQYF.

The chain recombines TRBV29-1 with TRBJ2-5; D tentatively fits TRBD1 or TRBD2 (5 bases each). The CDR3 covers 13 residues. Trimming removed 6 bases at V and 2 bases at J, with 13 bases between. From germline, CDR1 is SQVTM and CDR2 ANQGSEA. The CDR3 DNA sequence: TGCAGCGTCCTCCGGGACGGGCAAGAGACCCAGTACTTC. Its protein is CSVLRDGQETQYF.

The V gene is TRBV19, the J gene TRBJ2-7, with 7 bases aligning to TRBD1. This CDR3 is 14 amino acids long. Looked up from germline, CDR1 is LNHDA and CDR2 is SQIVND (reference sequence). V was clipped by 4 bases and J by 3 bases; unmatched bases: 6. Here the CDR3 reads CASSRRTGLYEQYF. CDR3 DNA sequence: TGTGCCAGTAGTAGACGGACAGGTCTCTACGAGCAGTACTTC.

The rearrangement joins TRBV28 to TRBJ1-2; D not resolved. Germline V gives CDR1 MDHEN, CDR2 SYDVKM. There are 15 residues in the CDR3. The V gene lost 4 bases and the J gene lost 8 bases, with 20 bases spanning the gap. For the CDR3, the DNA is TGTGCCAGCAGTTCGCCCCTGGCTGGGGTCGACGGCTACACCTTC. This encodes CASSSPLAGVDGYTF.

This chain joins TRBV5-1 and TRBJ2-7, with 7 bases identical to TRBD2. The germline gives CDR1 SGHRS, CDR2 YFSETQ. This CDR3 spans 14 amino acids. After removal of 4 bases from V and 6 bases from J, the junction contained 10 bases not matched to a gene. The CDR3 spells CASSDPREGSEQYF. CDR3 nucleotide sequence: TGCGCCAGCAGCGACCCCAGGGAGGGGAGCGAGCAGTACTTC.